Listed here are 9 T cell receptor beta chains from one sample, sequenced in a study of blood T cell repertoires in COVID-19. Sequencing used immunoSEQ multiplex PCR; TCRdb keeps in-frame clones, though not all of them. The sample lists roughly 380,000 clones, roughly 86% occurring once. Input material: PBMCs or T cells enriched from blood (not recorded which). These receptors all come from a woman aged 25 to 39 who had been exposed to COVID-19.

The rearrangement joins TRBV3-1 (or the pseudogene TRBV3-2) to TRBJ1-2; 7 positions match TRBD1. Germline CDR1 LGHDT, CDR2 YNNKEL (reference sequence). Trimming at V came to 3 bases and at J to 4 bases, leaving 8 bases not matched to a gene. This CDR3 has 15 amino acids. CDR3 sequence (DNA): TGTGCCAGCAGCCATCACGACAGGGCCTCCTATGGCTACACCTTC. This gives the protein CASSHHDRASYGYTF.

Only a few counts were recorded for this clone. J is TRBJ1-3 and V is TRBV10-2; D may be TRBD1 (6 bases). There are 15 residues in the CDR3. V gave up 6 bases and J gave up 0 bases, with 12 bases separating them. Germline V gene sequence: CDR1 WSHSY, CDR2 SAAADI. CDR3 region: CASSLQGFSGNTIYF. CDR3 in DNA: TGCGCCAGCAGCCTACAGGGTTTCTCTGGAAACACCATATATTTT.

The chain combines TRBV9 with TRBJ2-1; TRBD1 matches 7 bases. CDR1 SGDLS and CDR2 YYNGEE come from the germline V gene. The CDR3 has 16 residues. The trim removed 3 bases at V and 3 bases at J, leaving 9 bases unmatched. The CDR3 protein is CASSGFPRTGYNEQFF. CDR3 coding DNA: TGTGCCAGCAGCGGCTTCCCCCGGACAGGCTACAATGAGCAGTTCTTC. Filled out from reference TRBV9 and TRBJ2-1, the complete variable domain reads DSGVTQTPKHLITATGQRVTLRCSPRSGDLSVYWYQQSLDQGLQFLIQYYNGEERAKGNILERFSAQQFPDLHSELNLSSLELGDSALYFCASSGFPRTGYNEQFFGPGTRLTVL.

The chain recombines TRBV5-1 with TRBJ2-2; 9 bases fit TRBD2. After removal of 0 bases from V and 0 bases from J, the junction contained 6 bases not matched to a gene. Germline loops: CDR1 SGHRS, CDR2 YFSETQ. CDR3 length: 18 amino acids. The CDR3 region has the DNA TGCGCCAGCAGCTTGGCCCTCATAGCGGGAGCGAACACCGGGGAGCTGTTTTTT. This translates into CASSLALIAGANTGELFF.

This rearrangement joins TRBV24-1 to TRBJ2-7; 7 positions match TRBD2. V lost 2 bases and J lost 5; bases outside the gene matches: 8. CDR3 length: 15 amino acids. The V gene's germline CDR1 is KGHDR and CDR2 SFDVKD. The DNA of the CDR3 is TGTGCCACCAGTGATTACGGATCAGGGAGGGACGAGCAGTACTTC. It yields the protein CATSDYGSGRDEQYF.

The V call is TRBV28, the J call TRBJ2-4, with 7 positions matching TRBD1. This CDR3 region has 15 residues. J lost 8 bases, V lost 2 bases, and 9 bases had no gene match. Germline values: CDR1 MDHEN, CDR2 SYDVKM. CDR3 bases: TGTGCCAGCAGTTTAGCCAGACAGGGTCGGGACATTCAGTACTTC. It specifies CASSLARQGRDIQYF.

Remarks on this clone: One end of the junction does not line up with germline, which may come from a read error. The genes are TRBV5-1 and TRBJ2-3; D is perhaps TRBD2 (6 bases). CDR1 is SGHRS and CDR2 is YFSETQ in the germline V gene. CDR3 size: 13 residues. The chain's CDR3 is CASSSKEGDARDF. Written as DNA, the CDR3 is TGCGCCAGCAGCTCTAAGGAGGGAGACGCCAGGGATTTT.

V is TRBV19 and J is TRBJ2-1; 11 bases match TRBD2. Trimming removed 7 bases from V and 11 bases from J; junction bases left unmatched: 16. Germline V lookup: CDR1 LNHDA, CDR2 SQIVND (reference sequence). The CDR3 runs 16 residues. CDR3 region: CASTPPGTSGPSKQFF. As DNA, the CDR3 is TGTGCCAGTACCCCCCCGGGGACTAGCGGTCCGAGTAAGCAGTTCTTC.

The CDR3 nucleotides are TGCGCCAGCAGTGATAGCAGGACAAACTATGGCTACACCTTC. Protein sequence: CASSDSRTNYGYTF. This chain joins TRBV10-2 and TRBJ1-2, with D tentatively TRBD1 (5 bases). Germline CDR1 reads WSHSY; CDR2 reads SAAADI. CDR3 length: 14 residues. The V end lost 3 bases, the J end lost 2 bases, and 10 bases lay between the germline ends.